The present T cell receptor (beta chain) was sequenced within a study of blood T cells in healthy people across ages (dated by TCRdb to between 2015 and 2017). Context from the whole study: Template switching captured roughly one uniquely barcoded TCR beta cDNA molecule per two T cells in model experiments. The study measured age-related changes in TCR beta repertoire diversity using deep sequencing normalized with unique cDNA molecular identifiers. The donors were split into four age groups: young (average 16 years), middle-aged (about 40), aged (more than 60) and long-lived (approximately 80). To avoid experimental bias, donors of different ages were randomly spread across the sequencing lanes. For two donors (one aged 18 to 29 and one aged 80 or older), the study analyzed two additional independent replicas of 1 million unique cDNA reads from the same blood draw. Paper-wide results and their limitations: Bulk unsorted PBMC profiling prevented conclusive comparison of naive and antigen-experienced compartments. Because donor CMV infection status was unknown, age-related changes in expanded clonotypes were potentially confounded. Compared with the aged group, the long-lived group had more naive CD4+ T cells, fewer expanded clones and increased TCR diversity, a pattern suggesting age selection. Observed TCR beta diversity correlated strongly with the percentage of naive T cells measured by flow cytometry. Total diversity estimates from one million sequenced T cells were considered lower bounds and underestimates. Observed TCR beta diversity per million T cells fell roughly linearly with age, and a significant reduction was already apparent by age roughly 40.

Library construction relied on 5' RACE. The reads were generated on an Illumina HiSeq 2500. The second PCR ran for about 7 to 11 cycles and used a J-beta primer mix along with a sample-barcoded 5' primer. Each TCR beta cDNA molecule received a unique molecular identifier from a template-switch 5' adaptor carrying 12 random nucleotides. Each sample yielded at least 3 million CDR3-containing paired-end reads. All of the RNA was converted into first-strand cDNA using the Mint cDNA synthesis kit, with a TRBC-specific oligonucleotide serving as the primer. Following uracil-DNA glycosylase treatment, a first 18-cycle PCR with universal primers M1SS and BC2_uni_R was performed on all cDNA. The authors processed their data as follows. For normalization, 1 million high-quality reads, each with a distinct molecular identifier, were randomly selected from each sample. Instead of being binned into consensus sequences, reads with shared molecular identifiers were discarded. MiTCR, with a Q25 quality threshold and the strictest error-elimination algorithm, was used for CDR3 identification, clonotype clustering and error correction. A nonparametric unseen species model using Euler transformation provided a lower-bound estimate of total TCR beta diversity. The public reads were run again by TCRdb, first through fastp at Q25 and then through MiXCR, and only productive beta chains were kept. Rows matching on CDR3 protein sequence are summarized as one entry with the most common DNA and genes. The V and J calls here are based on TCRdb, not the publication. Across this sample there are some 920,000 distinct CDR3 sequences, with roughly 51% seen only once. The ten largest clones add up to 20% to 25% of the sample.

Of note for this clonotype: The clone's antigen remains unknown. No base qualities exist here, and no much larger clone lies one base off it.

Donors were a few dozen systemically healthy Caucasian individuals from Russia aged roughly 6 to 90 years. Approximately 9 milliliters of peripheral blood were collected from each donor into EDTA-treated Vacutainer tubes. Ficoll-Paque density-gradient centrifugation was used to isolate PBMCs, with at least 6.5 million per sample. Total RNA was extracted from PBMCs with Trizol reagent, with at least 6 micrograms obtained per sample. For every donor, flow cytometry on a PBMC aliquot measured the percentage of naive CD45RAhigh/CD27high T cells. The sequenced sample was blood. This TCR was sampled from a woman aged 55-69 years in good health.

Here is the DNA: TGTGCCAGCAGTTTCACAGGGGGACTTGCGAACACCGGGGAGCTGTTTTTT. This encodes CASSFTGGLANTGELFF. The rearrangement combines TRBV12-3 or TRBV12-4 with TRBJ2-2; TRBD1 aligns with 8 central bases. Taken from cysteine to phenylalanine, the CDR3 has 17 residues. This entry keeps only the CDR3 DNA: 51 bases, framed from base 1. Trimming accounts for 3 bases at V and 0 bases at J, while the number of junction bases matched to no gene is 6.